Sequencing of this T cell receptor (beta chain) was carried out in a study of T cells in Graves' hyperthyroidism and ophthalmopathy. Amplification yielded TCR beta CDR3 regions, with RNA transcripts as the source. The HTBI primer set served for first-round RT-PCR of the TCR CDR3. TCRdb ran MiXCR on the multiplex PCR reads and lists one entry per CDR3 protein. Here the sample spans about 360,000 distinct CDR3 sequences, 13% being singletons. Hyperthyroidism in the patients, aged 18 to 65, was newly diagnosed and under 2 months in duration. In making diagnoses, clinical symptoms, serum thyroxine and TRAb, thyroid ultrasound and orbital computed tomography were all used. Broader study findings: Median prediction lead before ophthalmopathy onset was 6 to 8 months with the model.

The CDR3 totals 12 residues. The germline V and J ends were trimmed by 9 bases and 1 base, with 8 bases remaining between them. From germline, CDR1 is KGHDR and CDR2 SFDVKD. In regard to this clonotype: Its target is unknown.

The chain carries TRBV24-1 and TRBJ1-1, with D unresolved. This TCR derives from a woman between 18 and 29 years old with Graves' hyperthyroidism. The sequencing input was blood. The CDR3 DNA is TGTGCCACCCGAGGTGGGAACACTGAAGCTTTCTTT. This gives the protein CATRGGNTEAFF.